This T cell receptor (beta chain) appears in the sequencing data of a study of CD8 T cells in Susac syndrome. Random hexamers served to reverse transcribe roughly 0.45 to 1 ug RNA. TCRdb reprocessed the immunoSEQ multiplex PCR reads with MiXCR, giving one entry per CDR3 protein. The table includes tens of thousands of distinct CDR3 sequences, roughly 90% detected once. Per germline, CDR1 SGHAT and CDR2 FQNNGV. Trimming cost V 2 bases and J 0 bases, with 7 bases left between them. This CDR3 region has 15 residues. V gene TRBV11-2 combines with J gene TRBJ1-4, with D unclear. Sequencing input: CD8+ T cells from PBMCs. This TCR derives from a human donor with multiple sclerosis. DNA for the CDR3: TGTGCCAGCAGCTTAAAATTCCCAACTAATGAAAAACTGTTTTTT. Its protein product is CASSLKFPTNEKLFF.